The rows below give T cell receptor beta chains drawn from one sample of a study of shared clonotypes between healthy human individuals. The table came from immunoSEQ multiplex PCR; TCRdb's copy has only in-frame clones and leaves some out. The data show over a million clones, approximately 97% seen once. Sequencing used naive CD4+ T cells sorted from blood. These TCRs come from a man aged 25-45 years in good health. Both conserved end residues are part of each CDR3. The D gene is left open where the match is weak. Expanded clones get a size class; other rows say once, few or many, or leave the size out.

.	TRBV10-1	TRBJ2-1	TRBD1	TGCGCCAGCAGTCAGGGGGAGCGAACTCCGAGGAATGAGCAGTTCTTC	CASSQGERTPRNEQFF
.	TRBV4-3	TRBJ1-4	TRBD1	TGCGCCAGCAGCCAGACGGGACAGGGAAATGAAAAACTGTTTTTT	CASSQTGQGNEKLFF
.	TRBV5-6	TRBJ1-1	.	TGTGCCAGCAGCTTGGTGGTAATGAACACTGAAGCTTTCTTT	CASSLVVMNTEAFF
.	TRBV29-1	TRBJ2-5	.	TGCAGCGCCGGAGGACTTTCTCAAGAGACCCAGTACTTC	CSAGGLSQETQYF
.	TRBV4-1	TRBJ2-7	TRBD2	TGCGCCAGCAGCCAAGGACTAGCGGGGGGCTACGAGCAGTACTTC	CASSQGLAGGYEQYF
once	TRBV19	TRBJ1-5	TRBD1	TGTGCCAGTATAGGTGGTTTCGGACAGGTTGGCAATCAGCCCCAGCATTTT	CASIGGFGQVGNQPQHF
.	TRBV11-3	TRBJ2-3	TRBD2	TGTGCCAGCAGCTTTCTGGCGGGAGCAGGCACAGATACGCAGTATTTT	CASSFLAGAGTDTQYF
.	TRBV5-4	TRBJ2-1	.	TGTGCCAGCAGCTTGGGGGGACTTTACAATGAGCAGTTCTTC	CASSLGGLYNEQFF
once	TRBV6-5	TRBJ2-1	.	TGTGCCAGCAGATTCTTAACTGGACTGAACAATGAGCAGTTCTTC	CASRFLTGLNNEQFF
.	TRBV27	TRBJ1-5	.	TGTGCCAGCCAACAAAATCAGCCCCAGCATTTT	CASQQNQPQHF
few	TRBV4-1	TRBJ2-1	TRBD2	TGCGCCAGCAGCCAAGAGGGACTAGCTCACTACAATGAGCAGTTCTTC	CASSQEGLAHYNEQFF
.	TRBV19	TRBJ1-5	.	TGTGCCAGTAGTATAGGTGCAGGGGTAACCGGTAGCAATCAGCCCCAGCATTTT	CASSIGAGVTGSNQPQHF
.	TRBV20-1	TRBJ2-1	.	TGCAGTGCTTGGGACAATGAGCAGTTCTTC	CSAWDNEQFF
.	TRBV18	TRBJ2-3	TRBD2	TGTGCCAGCTCACCACTAAGGACTAGCGGGAGTACAGATACGCAGTATTTT	CASSPLRTSGSTDTQYF
.	TRBV18	TRBJ2-1	TRBD2	TGTGCCAGCTCACCACAGGGACTAGACTACAATGAGCAGTTCTTC	CASSPQGLDYNEQFF
.	TRBV18	TRBJ2-1	TRBD2	TGTGCCAGCTCCCAACTAGCGGGAGGGCCAGAAGGTTCCTACAATGAGCAGTTCTTC	CASSQLAGGPEGSYNEQFF
once	TRBV15	TRBJ1-5	TRBD1	TGTGCCACCAGCAGCCGCGGGACAGGGGGGATGGAGCCCCAGCATTTT	CATSSRGTGGMEPQHF
.	TRBV28	TRBJ1-4	.	TGTGCCAGCAGTTCCACAGGGATTGCAACTAATGAAAAACTGTTTTTT	CASSSTGIATNEKLFF
once	TRBV18	TRBJ2-3	TRBD1	TGTGCCAGCTCACCGGGACAGAGCACAGATACGCAGTATTTT	CASSPGQSTDTQYF
.	TRBV10-1	TRBJ2-7	TRBD1	TGCGCCAGCAGTGAGGCCAGGACAGGCGCTCAGTACTTC	CASSEARTGAQYF
.	TRBV5-1	TRBJ2-7	.	TGCGCCAGCAGCTTGGCCTCAGCACCCTACGAGCAGTACTTC	CASSLASAPYEQYF
few	TRBV28	TRBJ2-1	.	TGTGCCAGCTCCCTTCCGGGTTGGGATGAGCAGTTCTTC	CASSLPGWDEQFF